What follows are 9 T cell receptor beta chains derived from one specimen sequenced in a study of shared clonotypes between healthy human individuals. Repertoires were generated with immunoSEQ multiplex PCR, while TCRdb's copy carries only in-frame clones and drops some. Found here are hundreds of thousands of clones, about 95% of them singletons; the top ten hold about 0.11%. Selected positively for CCR7 and CD45RO-negative, naive CD8 cells excluded terminally differentiated effector memory CD45RA+ cells. Sequencing was carried out using naive CD8+ T cells sorted from blood. The receptors were gathered from a woman aged 25 to 39 in good health.

The CDR3 DNA is TGCGCCAGCAGCTCCTTAGCGGGAGGGCCCGTCGGGGAGCTGTTTTTT. Translation gives CASSSLAGGPVGELFF. The chain employs TRBV5-1 and TRBJ2-2; 11 nucleotides agree with TRBD2. V lost 3 bases to trimming and J lost 7 bases; unmatched junction nucleotides: 8. Germline V gives CDR1 SGHRS, CDR2 YFSETQ. CDR3 length: 16 amino acids.

J is TRBJ2-2 and V is TRBV12-5, with 14 bases that match TRBD2. This CDR3 has 15 residues. CDR1 LGHNT and CDR2 FRNRAP come from the germline V gene. V was clipped by 4 bases and J by 6 bases; unmatched bases: 1. The DNA of the CDR3 is TGTGCTAGTGGTTCGACTAGCGGGAGGGCCGGGGAGCTGTTTTTT. Protein sequence: CASGSTSGRAGELFF. The full variable domain, with the rest looked up from reference TRBV12-5 and TRBJ2-2, is DARVTQTPRHKVTEMGQEVTMRCQPILGHNTVFWYRQTMMQGLELLAYFRNRAPLDDSGMPKDRFSAEMPDATLATLKIQPSEPRDSAVYFCASGSTSGRAGELFFGEGSRLTVL.

The CDR3 here is CASRRPGQVFPGYEQYF. CDR3 in DNA: TGCGCCAGCAGGCGTCCGGGACAGGTCTTTCCAGGCTACGAGCAGTACTTC. The V call is TRBV23-1, the J call TRBJ2-5; TRBD1 aligns across 8 bases. The J call may be wrong; the DNA end is better matched by TRBJ2-7. TRBV23-1 is designated an ORF whose function remains uncertain. This CDR3 has 17 residues.

The J gene is TRBJ2-5, the V gene TRBV6-1; D remains ambiguous. This CDR3 has 10 residues. V was pared by 3 bases and J by 7 bases, with 3 bases between. Germline V gene data show CDR1 as MNHNS and CDR2 as SASEGT. The CDR3 here is CASSDGTQYF. As DNA, the CDR3 is TGTGCCAGCAGTGACGGGACCCAGTACTTC.

V and J are TRBV7-9 and TRBJ2-7, with TRBD2 identical over 11 bases. Trimming removed 3 bases from V and 7 bases from J; junction bases left unmatched: 14. This CDR3 spans 17 amino acids. Germline V CDR1 and CDR2: SEHNR, FQNEAQ (reference sequence). CDR3 region: CASSFRTNELAGDEQYF. The DNA for the CDR3 is TGTGCCAGCAGCTTCCGAACCAACGAACTAGCGGGAGATGAGCAGTACTTC.

This chain connects TRBV29-1 to TRBJ2-3, with a possible D match to TRBD1 (5 bases). Between the trimmed V and J ends, which lost 4 bases and 4 bases, there was a span of 18 bases. The CDR3 runs 15 residues. The germline V gene has CDR1 SQVTM and CDR2 ANQGSEA. The CDR3: CSVGGRALGPDTQYF. DNA of the CDR3: TGCAGCGTTGGGGGCCGGGCCCTTGGGCCAGATACGCAGTATTTT.

The table lists this clone with a count of one. This chain connects TRBV6-1 to TRBJ2-7; no firm D call. Germline CDR1 MNHNS, CDR2 SASEGT. The CDR3 extends over 10 amino acids. The V gene lost 5 bases and the J gene lost 6 bases, with 5 bases spanning the gap. This chain's CDR3 is CASSQLEQYF. In DNA, the CDR3 is TGTGCCAGCAGTCAGCTCGAGCAGTACTTC.

This clone was seen a single time. J is TRBJ2-7 and V is TRBV6-4; TRBD1 aligns across 9 bases. Trimming at V came to 4 bases and at J to 6 bases, leaving 13 bases not matched to a gene. CDR3 size: 16 residues. Germline CDR1 MRHNA, CDR2 SNTAGT. The CDR3 protein is CASSGARDRVPLEQYF. CDR3 nucleotides: TGTGCCAGCAGTGGAGCTAGGGACAGGGTACCCCTCGAGCAGTACTTC.

The count of this clone is one. The chain combines TRBV7-2 with TRBJ2-1; D gene unclear. The CDR3 loop spans 16 amino acids. The germline gives CDR1 SGHTA, CDR2 FQGNSA. V lost 2 bases and J 2 bases, leaving 13 bases between the germline ends. CDR3 sequence (DNA): TGTGCCAGCAGCTTACGGGTCAGTTCGACCTACAATGAGCAGTTCTTC. Translating it yields CASSLRVSSTYNEQFF. Based on the CDR3 plus reference TRBV7-2 and TRBJ2-1, the full variable domain is GAGVSQSPSNKVTEKGKDVELRCDPISGHTALYWYRQSLGQGLEFLIYFQGNSAPDKSGLPSDRFSAERTGGSVSTLTIQRTQQEDSAVYLCASSLRVSSTYNEQFFGPGTRLTVL.